A single sample is the source of the 17 T cell receptor beta chains below, sequenced in a study of T cell repertoires in cytomegalovirus infection. From the reads, TCRdb called clonotypes with MiXCR, one entry per CDR3 protein. The table lists some 280,000 distinct CDR3 sequences, roughly 15% of them singletons. Sample: PBMCs. The receptors shown here come from a human donor in good health (CMV status not recorded). Some clones in this sample may be carry-over from other donors' samples.

This clonotype was found many times. The chain uses TRBV28 and TRBJ2-1; tentatively, D is TRBD1 (6 bases). Trimming cost V 0 bases and J 5 bases, with 14 bases left between them. The CDR3 runs to 16 residues. Germline lookup yields CDR1 MDHEN and CDR2 SYDVKM. The CDR3 DNA is TGTGCCAGCAGTTTATGGCAACAGGGAAGGAACAATGAGCAGTTCTTC. Protein: CASSLWQQGRNNEQFF.

The J gene is TRBJ2-7, the V gene TRBV12-3 or TRBV12-4; no firm D call. V lost 4 bases, J lost 6 bases, and 13 bases lay in between. CDR3 length: 13 residues. The CDR3 reads CASSYADRPEQYF. CDR3 nucleotide sequence: TGTGCCAGCAGTTATGCGGACCGGCCCGAGCAGTACTTC.

This clonotype was observed at least ten times. This chain joins TRBV7-2 and TRBJ1-3; no reliable D call. The CDR3 runs 15 residues. The germline V and J ends were trimmed by 3 bases and 0 bases, with 9 bases remaining between them. In germline, CDR1 is SGHTA, CDR2 FQGNSA. The CDR3: CASSFRQASGNTIYF. In DNA, the CDR3 is TGTGCCAGCAGCTTTCGGCAGGCCTCTGGAAACACCATATATTTT.

The V and J genes are TRBV25-1 and TRBJ2-2, with D perhaps TRBD2 (6 bases). Trimming stripped 3 bases from V and 6 bases from J, with 14 bases between. CDR1 is MGHDK, CDR2 SYGVNS, per germline. The CDR3 runs to 15 residues. The CDR3, as DNA: TGTGCCAGCAGTGATCTAGCGTCAGCGGCCGGGGAGCTGTTTTTT. It encodes CASSDLASAAGELFF.

Comments on this clonotype: A much larger clone sits a single nucleotide away, making a read error possible. The V and J genes are TRBV20-1 and TRBJ2-7; either TRBD1 or TRBD2 may supply D (5 bases each). This CDR3 is 13 amino acids long. Looked up from germline, CDR1 is DFQATT and CDR2 is SNEGSKA (reference sequence). The V end lost 4 bases, the J end lost 3 bases, and 13 bases lay between the germline ends. As DNA, the CDR3 is TGCAGTGCTACACCGGGGCTCATCTACGAGCAGTACTTC. This codes for CSATPGLIYEQYF.

This clonotype was observed many times. The J gene is TRBJ2-7, the V gene TRBV7-2; D gene uncertain. Between the trimmed V and J ends, which lost 1 base and 0 bases, there was a span of 4 bases. Germline V gene lookup returns CDR1 SGHTA and CDR2 FQGNSA. The CDR3 sequence is 13 residues long. Here the CDR3 reads CASSLGFSYEQYF. Here the CDR3 DNA reads TGTGCCAGCAGCTTAGGGTTCTCCTACGAGCAGTACTTC.

The chain uses TRBV6-2 or TRBV6-3 and TRBJ1-5, with TRBD1 matching 8 bases. Unmatched junction bases numbered 7, after V lost 4 bases and J lost 5 bases. This CDR3 comprises 15 residues. CDR1 MNHEY and CDR2 SVGEGT come from the germline V gene. The DNA for the CDR3 is TGTGCCAGCAGTTCGGACAGGGACCCTTATCAGCCCCAGCATTTT. It translates to CASSSDRDPYQPQHF.

This clonotype was seen a handful of times. V is TRBV6-6 and J is TRBJ1-6; D gene uncertain. Germline V gene lookup returns CDR1 MNHNY and CDR2 SVGAGI (reference sequence). The germline V and J ends were trimmed by 4 bases and 10 bases, with 14 bases remaining between them. The CDR3 covers 14 residues. The DNA for the CDR3 is TGTGCCAGCAGTTTGGGTCCGAGCGAGTCACCCCTCCACTTT. It encodes CASSLGPSESPLHF.

This clonotype has just a few counts. CDR3 residues: CATSDPGDEQYF. The DNA of the CDR3 is TGTGCCACCAGTGACCCCGGAGACGAGCAGTACTTC. The rearrangement links TRBV24-1 to TRBJ2-7; unclear D gene. Germline lookup yields CDR1 KGHDR and CDR2 SFDVKD. CDR3 length: 12 residues. Between the trimmed V and J ends, which lost 4 bases and 5 bases, there was a span of 8 bases.

V and J are TRBV6-2 or TRBV6-3 and TRBJ2-7; 12 bases map to TRBD2. Germline V CDR1 and CDR2: MNHEY, SVGEGT. The CDR3 contains 15 residues. Trimming cost V 3 bases and J 3 bases; bases outside gene matches: 3. DNA of the CDR3: TGTGCCAGCAGTTATGGACTAGCGGGGAACTACGAGCAGTACTTC. Translation: CASSYGLAGNYEQYF.

This clonotype showed up just a few times. This rearrangement joins TRBV20-1 to TRBJ1-6; D possibly corresponds to TRBD1 (5 bases). This CDR3 contains 15 residues. Germline-derived CDR1 and CDR2 are DFQATT and SNEGSKA (reference sequence). V shed 6 bases and J shed 5 bases, with 17 bases lying between them. The DNA for the CDR3 is TGCAGTGCCACTACTTGGACACCTGATAATTCACCCCTCCACTTT. Residues: CSATTWTPDNSPLHF.

This chain links TRBV20-1 with TRBJ2-1, with 7 bases matching TRBD2. From germline, CDR1 is DFQATT and CDR2 SNEGSKA (reference sequence). V trimming: 6 bases; J trimming: 7 bases; junction bases outside the gene matches: 12. This CDR3 spans 14 amino acids. The CDR3 nucleotides read TGCAGTGCCGGTCGGGTGGCGGGAGATAATGAGCAGTTCTTC. Translating it yields CSAGRVAGDNEQFF.

This clonotype has at least ten counts. The rearrangement links TRBV7-3 to TRBJ2-4; TRBD1 is a possible D gene (6 bases). From germline, CDR1 is SGHTA and CDR2 FQGTGA. This CDR3 has 17 residues. With 5 bases removed from V and 0 bases from J, the gap between germline ends came to 17 bases. CDR3 DNA sequence: TGTGCCAGCAGCCCAGATGGGACAAAGCTAGCCAAAAACATTCAGTACTTC. Translated, it gives CASSPDGTKLAKNIQYF. The full variable domain, in which reference TRBV7-3 and TRBJ2-4 provide the parts outside the CDR3, is GAGVSQTPSNKVTEKGKYVELRCDPISGHTALYWYRQSLGQGPEFLIYFQGTGAADDSGLPNDRFFAVRPEGSVSTLKIQRTERGDSAVYLCASSPDGTKLAKNIQYFGAGTRLSVL.

The CDR3 sequence: CASSLSGPDTQYF. DNA for the CDR3: TGTGCCAGCAGCTTAAGCGGGCCAGATACGCAGTATTTT. This chain connects TRBV7-9 to TRBJ2-3, with a tentative D call TRBD2 (6 bases). Germline CDR1 and CDR2: SEHNR and FQNEAQ (reference sequence). Trimming cost V 2 bases and J 4 bases, with 7 bases left between them. The CDR3 contains 13 residues.

This clonotype has at least ten counts. This chain joins TRBV20-1 and TRBJ2-1; no reliable D call. This CDR3 spans 8 amino acids. V lost 8 bases and J 10 bases, leaving 6 bases between the germline ends. CDR1 is DFQATT and CDR2 is SNEGSKA in the germline V gene (reference sequence). CDR3 sequence reads: CSPGEQFF. The CDR3 nucleotides are TGCAGTCCCGGGGAGCAGTTCTTC.

This sequence joins TRBV4-3 and TRBJ1-4; D unclear. V was shortened by 8 bases and J by 3 bases, with 10 bases between the two germline ends. Per germline, CDR1 LGHNA and CDR2 YSLEER. CDR3 length equals 13 residues. Written as DNA, the CDR3 is TGCGCCAGCGGGGAGCAAGCTAATGAAAAACTGTTTTTT. Protein product: CASGEQANEKLFF.

At least ten counts were recorded for this clonotype. The chain employs TRBV7-2 and TRBJ1-5; D unclear. The length of the CDR3 is 14 residues. CDR1 is SGHTA and CDR2 is FQGNSA in the germline V gene. The V gene lost 5 bases and the J gene lost 0 bases, with 8 bases spanning the gap. CDR3 bases: TGTGCCAGCAGCCCAGGAGGTAGCAATCAGCCCCAGCATTTT. This translates into CASSPGGSNQPQHF. The variable domain in full, with the rest retrieved from reference TRBV7-2 and TRBJ1-5, is GAGVSQSPSNKVTEKGKDVELRCDPISGHTALYWYRQSLGQGLEFLIYFQGNSAPDKSGLPSDRFSAERTGGSVSTLTIQRTQQEDSAVYLCASSPGGSNQPQHFGDGTRLSIL.